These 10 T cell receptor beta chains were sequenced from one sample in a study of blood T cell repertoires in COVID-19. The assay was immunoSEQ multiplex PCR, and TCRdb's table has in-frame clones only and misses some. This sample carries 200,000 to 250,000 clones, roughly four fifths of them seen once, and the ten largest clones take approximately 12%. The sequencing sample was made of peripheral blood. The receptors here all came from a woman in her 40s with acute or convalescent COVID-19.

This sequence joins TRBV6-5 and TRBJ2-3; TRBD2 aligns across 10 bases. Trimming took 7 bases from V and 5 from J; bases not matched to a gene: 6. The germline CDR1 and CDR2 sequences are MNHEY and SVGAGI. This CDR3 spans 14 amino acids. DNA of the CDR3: TGTGCCAGCAATCTAGCGGGGGCTGGAGATACGCAGTATTTT. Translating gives CASNLAGAGDTQYF.

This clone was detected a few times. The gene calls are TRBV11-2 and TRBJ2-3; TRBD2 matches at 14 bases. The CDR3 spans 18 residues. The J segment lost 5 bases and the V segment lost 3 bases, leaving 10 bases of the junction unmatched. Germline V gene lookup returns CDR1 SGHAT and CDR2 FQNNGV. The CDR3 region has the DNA TGTGCCAGCAGCTTCGAGGGGACTAGCGGGGGACGGGGAGATACGCAGTATTTT. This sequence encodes CASSFEGTSGGRGDTQYF. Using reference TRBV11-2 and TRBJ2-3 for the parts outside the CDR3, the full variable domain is EAGVAQSPRYKIIEKRQSVAFWCNPISGHATLYWYQQILGQGPKLLIQFQNNGVVDDSQLPKDRFSAERLKGVDSTLKIQPAKLEDSAVYLCASSFEGTSGGRGDTQYFGPGTRLTVL.

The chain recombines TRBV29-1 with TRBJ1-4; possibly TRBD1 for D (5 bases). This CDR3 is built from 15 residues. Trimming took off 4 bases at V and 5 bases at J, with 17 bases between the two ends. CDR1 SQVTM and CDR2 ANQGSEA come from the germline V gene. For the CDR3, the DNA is TGCAGCGTTGGCAGGACAACGGGGGGGAATGAAAAACTGTTTTTT. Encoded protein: CSVGRTTGGNEKLFF.

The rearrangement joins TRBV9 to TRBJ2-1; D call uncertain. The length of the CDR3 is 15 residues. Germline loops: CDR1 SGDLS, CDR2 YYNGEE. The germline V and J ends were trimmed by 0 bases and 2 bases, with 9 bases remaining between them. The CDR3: CASSVVVFPYNEQFF. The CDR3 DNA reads TGTGCCAGCAGCGTAGTAGTCTTCCCCTACAATGAGCAGTTCTTC.

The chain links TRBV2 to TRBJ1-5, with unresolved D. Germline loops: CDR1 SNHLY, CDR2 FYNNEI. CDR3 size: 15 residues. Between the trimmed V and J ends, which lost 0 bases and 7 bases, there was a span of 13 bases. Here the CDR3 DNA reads TGTGCCAGCAGTGAAGCAGGGTTGGAGGGACAGCCCCAGCATTTT. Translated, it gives CASSEAGLEGQPQHF.

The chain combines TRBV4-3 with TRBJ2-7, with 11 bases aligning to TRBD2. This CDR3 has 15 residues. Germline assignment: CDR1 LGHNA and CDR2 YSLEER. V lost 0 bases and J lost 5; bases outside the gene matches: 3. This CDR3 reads CASSQEELAGDEQYF. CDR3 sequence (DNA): TGCGCCAGCAGCCAAGAAGAACTAGCGGGAGACGAGCAGTACTTC.

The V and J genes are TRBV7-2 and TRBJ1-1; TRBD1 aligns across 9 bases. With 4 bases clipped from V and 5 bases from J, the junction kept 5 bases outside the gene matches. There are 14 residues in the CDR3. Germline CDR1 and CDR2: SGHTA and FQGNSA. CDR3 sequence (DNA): TGTGCCAGCAGCTCACAGGGGGCGCGAACTGAAGCTTTCTTT. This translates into CASSSQGARTEAFF.

The CDR3 spells CASTKRSYNSPLHF. In nucleotides, the CDR3 is TGTGCCAGCACGAAGAGGTCCTATAATTCACCCCTCCACTTT. This sequence joins TRBV6-5 and TRBJ1-6, with no clear D. CDR1 is MNHEY, CDR2 SVGAGI, per germline. Trimming shortened V by 7 bases and J by 1 base, and 8 bases separated the two germline ends. The CDR3 contains 14 residues.

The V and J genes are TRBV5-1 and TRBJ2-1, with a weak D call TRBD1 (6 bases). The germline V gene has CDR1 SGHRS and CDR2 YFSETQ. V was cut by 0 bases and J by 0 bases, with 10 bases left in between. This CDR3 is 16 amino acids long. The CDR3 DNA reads TGCGCCAGCAGCTTGGGCCGGACAGTCTCCTACAATGAGCAGTTCTTC. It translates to CASSLGRTVSYNEQFF. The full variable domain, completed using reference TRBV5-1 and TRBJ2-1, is KAGVTQTPRYLIKTRGQQVTLSCSPISGHRSVSWYQQTPGQGLQFLFEYFSETQRNKGNFPGRFSGRQFSNSRSEMNVSTLELGDSALYLCASSLGRTVSYNEQFFGPGTRLTVL.

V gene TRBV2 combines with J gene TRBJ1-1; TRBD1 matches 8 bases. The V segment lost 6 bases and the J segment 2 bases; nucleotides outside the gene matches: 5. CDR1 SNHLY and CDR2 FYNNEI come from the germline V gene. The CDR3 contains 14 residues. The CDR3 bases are TGTGCCAGCAGGGGGACAGGAGCCAACACTGAAGCTTTCTTT. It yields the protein CASRGTGANTEAFF.